The clone carrying this TCR beta chain has more than one count but fewer than ten. V gave up 0 bases and J gave up 5 bases, with 13 bases separating them. This CDR3 has 15 residues. The germline V gene has CDR1 ENHRY and CDR2 SYGVKD. TCRdb reprocessed the reads via MiXCR and lists one record per CDR3 protein. This table holds over 450,000 distinct CDR3 sequences, around 11% found once. The sample is drawn from a study of T cell repertoires in cytomegalovirus infection. The chain links TRBV10-3 to TRBJ1-2; a possible D gene is TRBD1 (6 bases). The specimen was PBMCs. This receptor was identified in a human donor in good health (CMV status not recorded). Some clones in this sample may be carry-over from other donors' samples. CDR3 bases: TGTGCCATCAGTGAGTCGGCGGGGGGCCGGTATGGCTACACCTTC. Residues: CAISESAGGRYGYTF.